What follows describes a single T cell receptor beta chain. Measured with immunoSEQ multiplex PCR; TCRdb has only the in-frame clones, and not every one. Here the sample spans tens of thousands of clones, approximately 79% being singletons. The entry originates in a study of blood T cell repertoires in COVID-19. The trim removed 7 bases at V and 2 bases at J, leaving 11 bases unmatched. This CDR3 spans 17 amino acids. From germline, CDR1 is LGHDT and CDR2 YNNKEL (reference sequence). The V gene is TRBV3-1 (or the pseudogene TRBV3-2), the J gene TRBJ2-6; 7 bases line up with TRBD1. The receptor was isolated from a human donor in a cohort sampled during active COVID-19. The sequenced material came from peripheral blood. DNA of the CDR3: TGTGCCAGCAACCCGGGACAGCGAGTGGCTGGGGCCAACGTCCTGACTTTC. Protein product: CASNPGQRVAGANVLTF.